The 21 T cell receptor beta chains below all came from one sample that was sequenced in a study of T cell responses to AZD1222 COVID-19 vaccine. Data came from immunoSEQ multiplex PCR; TCRdb stores just in-frame clones and leaves some out. This sample has about 120,000 clones; 86% occur once, and the top ten carry roughly 3.1%. The sequences come from peripheral blood, collected 28 days after the second AZD1222 dose. Source of these receptors: an adult who received the AZD1222 COVID-19 vaccine.

The V call is TRBV4-3, the J call TRBJ2-5; maybe TRBD1 (5 bases). The CDR3 is 14 amino acids. Trimming removed 1 base at V and 5 bases at J, with 11 bases between. Germline V gene sequence: CDR1 LGHNA, CDR2 YSLEER. CDR3 protein: CASSQGGHPETQYF. In nucleotides, the CDR3 is TGCGCCAGCAGCCAAGGAGGACATCCGGAGACCCAGTACTTC.

This chain joins TRBV7-2 and TRBJ1-6; tentative D call: TRBD1 (5 bases). The V and J ends lost 7 bases and 6 bases respectively, with 13 bases between them. CDR1 is SGHTA and CDR2 is FQGNSA in the germline V gene. CDR3 length: 14 amino acids. The CDR3 sequence is CASKEQGGNSPLHF. The CDR3, as DNA: TGTGCCAGCAAGGAGCAGGGCGGTAATTCACCCCTCCACTTT.

This chain links TRBV3-1 (or the pseudogene TRBV3-2) with TRBJ1-5; a weak D match, TRBD1 (6 bases). The germline V and J ends were trimmed by 2 bases and 0 bases, with 14 bases remaining between them. CDR1 and CDR2 from the germline V gene are LGHDT and YNNKEL (reference sequence). The CDR3 runs to 17 residues. CDR3: CASSQSGGPHSNQPQHF. The CDR3 nucleotides are TGTGCCAGCAGCCAATCGGGGGGCCCCCATAGCAATCAGCCCCAGCATTTT.

The gene calls are TRBV28 and TRBJ1-3; D might be TRBD1 (5 bases). Looked up from germline, CDR1 is MDHEN and CDR2 is SYDVKM. Trimming shortened V by 2 bases and J by 0 bases, and 17 bases separated the two germline ends. This CDR3 contains 18 residues. CDR3 in DNA: TGTGCCAGCAGTTTAGGGGGTCCCATATCGAGCTCTGGAAACACCATATATTTT. It translates to CASSLGGPISSSGNTIYF.

This rearrangement joins TRBV15 to TRBJ2-7; D remains unclear. The CDR3 consists of 15 residues. Germline CDR1 and CDR2: LNHNV and YYDKDF (reference sequence). The V end lost 2 bases, the J end lost 2 bases, and 13 bases lay between the germline ends. In nucleotides, the CDR3 is TGTGCCACCAGCAGAACGCAGACGGATCCCTACGAGCAGTACTTC. The encoded protein is CATSRTQTDPYEQYF.

The chain joins TRBV5-6 to TRBJ2-2; 7 bases align to TRBD1. V dropped 2 bases and J dropped 5; count of bases not matched to a gene: 6. In germline, CDR1 is SGHDT, CDR2 YYEEEE. This CDR3 is built from 15 residues. CDR3 DNA sequence: TGTGCCAGCAGCTTTTGGGACAGAAGAACCGGGGAGCTGTTTTTT. This translates into CASSFWDRRTGELFF. Combining the CDR3 with reference TRBV5-6 and TRBJ2-2 gives the whole variable domain DAGVTQSPTHLIKTRGQQVTLRCSPKSGHDTVSWYQQALGQGPQFIFQYYEEEERQRGNFPDRFSGHQFPNYSSELNVNALLLGDSALYLCASSFWDRRTGELFFGEGSRLTVL.

Worth noting for this clone: In the same sample, other DNA sequences code for this CDR3. V is TRBV18 and J is TRBJ1-1, with no clear D. Germline V gene sequence: CDR1 KGHSH, CDR2 LQKENI. The CDR3 spans 12 residues. The V gene lost 2 bases and the J gene lost 0 bases, with 1 base spanning the gap. The CDR3 nucleotides are TGTGCCAGCTCACCATTGAACACTGAAGCTTTCTTT. Protein sequence: CASSPLNTEAFF.

The gene calls are TRBV7-3 and TRBJ1-2; perhaps TRBD1 as D (6 bases). The CDR3 length is 14 residues. Germline values: CDR1 SGHTA, CDR2 FQGTGA. With 5 bases removed from V and 5 bases from J, the gap between germline ends came to 15 bases. The CDR3 coding sequence is TGTGCCAGCAGCCCCAGCGGGACAAGTTATGGCTACACCTTC. As protein: CASSPSGTSYGYTF.

The CDR3, as DNA: TGCGCCAGCAGCCAGGGACGGACGGTGGGTGAGCAGTTCTTC. This translates into CASSQGRTVGEQFF. The chain is built from TRBV5-1 and TRBJ2-1; D might be TRBD1 or TRBD2, each matching 5 bases. V dropped 4 bases and J dropped 9 bases, with 17 bases sitting between them. This CDR3 has 14 residues. Germline CDR1 reads SGHRS; CDR2 reads YFSETQ. Full variable domain (missing parts from reference TRBV5-1 and TRBJ2-1): KAGVTQTPRYLIKTRGQQVTLSCSPISGHRSVSWYQQTPGQGLQFLFEYFSETQRNKGNFPGRFSGRQFSNSRSEMNVSTLELGDSALYLCASSQGRTVGEQFFGPGTRLTVL.

This rearrangement joins TRBV5-5 to TRBJ1-6; 9 positions match TRBD1. Germline V lookup: CDR1 SGHKS, CDR2 YYEKEE (reference sequence). This CDR3 is 18 amino acids long. The trim removed 0 bases at V and 7 bases at J, leaving 11 bases unmatched. The CDR3 coding sequence is TGTGCCAGCAGCTTGGCAGTATTCAGGACAGGGGTGAATTCACCCCTCCACTTT. This gives the protein CASSLAVFRTGVNSPLHF.

The V and J genes are TRBV4-1 and TRBJ1-1, with a tentative D call TRBD1 (5 bases). CDR1 and CDR2 (germline): MGHRA, YSYEKL. The CDR3 totals 13 residues. V lost 0 bases and J lost 4, with 6 bases in between. The CDR3: CASSQERGTEAFF. DNA for the CDR3: TGCGCCAGCAGCCAAGAGAGGGGCACTGAAGCTTTCTTT.

The chain links TRBV5-7 to TRBJ1-5, with TRBD1 matching over 7 bases. TRBV5-7 is placed among ORFs of uncertain function. CDR3 size: 14 residues. J gave up 7 bases and V 3 bases, and 7 bases lay outside the gene matches. The CDR3 DNA follows: TGTGCCAGCAGCTCGACAGGGCGCGGCCAGCCCCAGCATTTT. Its translation is CASSSTGRGQPQHF.

The chain links TRBV4-1 to TRBJ1-5; no reliable D call. The V end lost 3 bases, the J end lost 0 bases, and 9 bases lay between the germline ends. The length of the CDR3 is 15 residues. CDR1 is MGHRA, CDR2 YSYEKL, per germline. CDR3 in amino acids: CASSHGSNSNQPQHF. The CDR3 nucleotides are TGCGCCAGCAGCCATGGCAGTAATAGCAATCAGCCCCAGCATTTT.

The chain recombines TRBV5-4 with TRBJ2-1; D assignment may be TRBD1 or TRBD2 (5 bases each). CDR1 and CDR2 from the germline V gene are SGHNT and YYREEE (reference sequence). CDR3 length: 15 residues. Trimming pared 5 bases from V and 6 bases from J, leaving 18 bases between. This chain's CDR3 is CASSRDLFLGNEQFF. The CDR3 nucleotides are TGTGCCAGCAGTCGGGACCTTTTTTTGGGCAATGAGCAGTTCTTC. Drawing the rest from reference TRBV5-4 and TRBJ2-1, the complete variable domain is ETGVTQSPTHLIKTRGQQVTLRCSSQSGHNTVSWYQQALGQGPQFIFQYYREEENGRGNFPPRFSGLQFPNYSSELNVNALELDDSALYLCASSRDLFLGNEQFFGPGTRLTVL.

This sequence joins TRBV10-2 and TRBJ1-2; D is unresolved. V lost 2 bases and J lost 3, with 10 bases in between. The CDR3 length is 14 residues. CDR1 and CDR2 (germline): WSHSY, SAAADI. The CDR3 is CASSEVGLDYGYTF. The CDR3 coding sequence is TGCGCCAGCAGTGAGGTGGGATTGGACTATGGCTACACCTTC.

The V gene is TRBV4-3, the J gene TRBJ1-1; D not resolved. The CDR3 loop spans 15 amino acids. The germline CDR1 and CDR2 sequences are LGHNA and YSLEER. V was trimmed by 2 bases and J by 0 bases, leaving 10 bases between them. CDR3: CASSQSVPMNTEAFF. Written as DNA, the CDR3 is TGCGCCAGCAGCCAATCTGTGCCCATGAACACTGAAGCTTTCTTT.

The rearrangement joins TRBV2 to TRBJ1-1; D unclear. There are 11 residues in the CDR3. The germline V and J ends were trimmed by 7 bases and 1 base, with 4 bases remaining between them. The V gene's germline CDR1 is SNHLY and CDR2 FYNNEI. CDR3 DNA sequence: TGTGCCAGCATATGGAACACTGAAGCTTTCTTT. This codes for CASIWNTEAFF.

The genes are TRBV28 and TRBJ1-4; D is ambiguous. Germline assignment: CDR1 MDHEN and CDR2 SYDVKM. Trimming removed 4 bases at V and 8 bases at J, with 23 bases between. The CDR3 contains 17 residues. CDR3 sequence reads: CASSSERAVPGREKLFF. DNA for the CDR3: TGTGCCAGCAGTTCAGAGCGTGCAGTGCCGGGAAGGGAAAAACTGTTTTTT.

The chain has TRBV5-1 and TRBJ2-3; TRBD2 matches at 10 bases. CDR1 SGHRS and CDR2 YFSETQ come from the germline V gene. This CDR3 spans 15 amino acids. V lost 1 base and J lost 3; bases outside the gene matches: 2. CDR3: CASSLTSGATDTQYF. As DNA, the CDR3 is TGCGCCAGCAGCTTGACTAGCGGGGCAACAGATACGCAGTATTTT.

This clone was seen only a few times. The rearrangement joins TRBV19 to TRBJ2-7, with D possibly matching TRBD1 (6 bases). This CDR3 is built from 15 residues. Germline V lookup: CDR1 LNHDA, CDR2 SQIVND (reference sequence). Trimming cost V 6 bases and J 7 bases, with 22 bases left between them. The CDR3 DNA reads TGTGCCAGTAGCGTACAGGGCCTGACTGGGTTGGAGCAGTACTTC. Protein product: CASSVQGLTGLEQYF.

J is TRBJ1-2 and V is TRBV7-3; unclear D gene. V was shortened by 2 bases and J by 8 bases, with 9 bases between the two germline ends. The CDR3 length is 12 residues. CDR1 and CDR2 from the germline V gene are SGHTA and FQGTGA. Written as DNA, the CDR3 is TGTGCCAGCAGCTTAGCCGGAGCGGGCTACACCTTC. Translating it yields CASSLAGAGYTF.